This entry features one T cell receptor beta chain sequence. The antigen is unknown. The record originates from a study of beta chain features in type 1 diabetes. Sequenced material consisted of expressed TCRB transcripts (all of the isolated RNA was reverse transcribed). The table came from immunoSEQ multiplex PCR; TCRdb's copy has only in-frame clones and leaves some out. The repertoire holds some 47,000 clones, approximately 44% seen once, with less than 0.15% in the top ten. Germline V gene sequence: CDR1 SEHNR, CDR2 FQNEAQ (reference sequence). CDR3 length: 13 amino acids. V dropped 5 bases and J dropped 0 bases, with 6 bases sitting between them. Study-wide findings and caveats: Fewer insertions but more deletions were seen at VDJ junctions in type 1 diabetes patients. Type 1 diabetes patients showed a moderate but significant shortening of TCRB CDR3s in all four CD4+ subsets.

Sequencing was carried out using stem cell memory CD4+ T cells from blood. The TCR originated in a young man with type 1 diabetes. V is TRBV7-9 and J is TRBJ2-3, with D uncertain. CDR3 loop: CASSGLSTDTQYF. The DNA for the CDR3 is TGTGCCAGCAGCGGGCTGAGCACAGATACGCAGTATTTT.